What follows are 28 T cell receptor beta chains derived from one specimen sequenced in a study of cytomegalovirus exposure and HLA in healthy donors. The PCR employed 60 Vbeta primers together with 13 Jbeta primers. Only in-frame clones appear in the TCRdb table, and some are missing; sequencing was by immunoSEQ multiplex PCR. The table shows about 130,000 clones, with approximately 85% occurring only once. The sample taken for sequencing was PBMCs. The source of these receptors is a boy aged 5-17 years in good health and CMV-seronegative.

The rearrangement joins TRBV6-6 to TRBJ2-7; 11 nucleotides agree with TRBD1. Germline assignment: CDR1 MNHNY and CDR2 SVGAGI (reference sequence). This CDR3 comprises 15 residues. V was clipped by 5 bases and J by 4 bases; unmatched bases: 7. The CDR3 DNA reads TGTGCCAGCAGTCCAGGACAGGGGGCCTTATACGAGCAGTACTTC. Translating it yields CASSPGQGALYEQYF.

The chain is built from TRBV5-4 and TRBJ2-7; the D gene is possibly TRBD2 (5 bases). Germline values: CDR1 SGHNT, CDR2 YYREEE (reference sequence). The CDR3 has 12 residues. V was clipped by 9 bases and J by 5 bases, with 15 bases between them. The CDR3 DNA is TGTGCCACCAATCTAGCAGGCCACGAGCAGTACTTC. Its protein product is CATNLAGHEQYF. The full variable domain, with the rest looked up from reference TRBV5-4 and TRBJ2-7, is ETGVTQSPTHLIKTRGQQVTLRCSSQSGHNTVSWYQQALGQGPQFIFQYYREEENGRGNFPPRFSGLQFPNYSSELNVNALELDDSALYLCATNLAGHEQYFGPGTRLTVT.

The chain uses TRBV9 and TRBJ2-1, with 12 bases fitting TRBD1. This CDR3 comprises 15 residues. The germline CDR1 and CDR2 sequences are SGDLS and YYNGEE. The ends lost 2 bases at V and 6 bases at J; junction bases unmatched: 3. The CDR3 loop is CASSVGTGGPNEQFF. DNA for the CDR3: TGTGCCAGCAGCGTCGGGACAGGGGGCCCCAATGAGCAGTTCTTC.

The J gene is TRBJ2-1, the V gene TRBV7-6, with D possibly matching TRBD1 (5 bases). Trimming removed 1 base from V and 11 bases from J, with 15 bases in between. Germline CDR1 and CDR2: SGHVS and FNYEAQ. This CDR3 spans 14 amino acids. For the CDR3, the DNA is TGTGCCAGCAGCTTAGAAACAGGCCCCCTCAAGCAGTTCTTC. Residues: CASSLETGPLKQFF.

V and J are TRBV2 and TRBJ1-5, with TRBD1 matching 7 bases. The CDR3 runs to 15 residues. CDR1 is SNHLY and CDR2 is FYNNEI in the germline V gene. V trimming: 7 bases; J trimming: 3 bases; junction bases outside the gene matches: 9. The CDR3 DNA sequence: TGTGCCAGCACTGACCCCAGGGGGGTCAATCAGCCCCAGCATTTT. Translated: CASTDPRGVNQPQHF.

This chain uses TRBV19 with TRBJ2-5, with D possibly being TRBD1 (5 bases). TRBJ2-7 matches the DNA end more closely, so the J call is doubtful. This CDR3 contains 12 residues. Germline loops: CDR1 LNHDA, CDR2 SQIVND (reference sequence). The CDR3 sequence is CASSTGYYEQYF. For the CDR3, the DNA is TGTGCCAGTTCAACAGGTTACTACGAGCAGTACTTC.

The V gene is TRBV29-1, the J gene TRBJ2-2, with D unclear. The CDR3 loop spans 13 amino acids. Germline lookup yields CDR1 SQVTM and CDR2 ANQGSEA. Deletions cut 5 bases from V and 2 bases from J, with 9 bases between. The CDR3 spells CSVSRPNTGELFF. CDR3 coding DNA: TGCAGCGTTAGCCGCCCAAACACCGGGGAGCTGTTTTTT.

The chain couples TRBV10-3 to TRBJ1-5; 7 bases match TRBD1. CDR1 ENHRY and CDR2 SYGVKD come from the germline V gene. CDR3 length: 18 amino acids. The trim removed 10 bases at V and 0 bases at J, leaving 18 bases unmatched. The CDR3 here is CATKAGGSGGFSNQPQHF. CDR3 bases: TGTGCCACCAAGGCGGGCGGATCAGGGGGATTTAGCAATCAGCCCCAGCATTTT.

The chain combines TRBV4-1 with TRBJ1-6, with D hard to call. The CDR3 consists of 14 residues. Per the germline V gene, CDR1 is MGHRA and CDR2 is YSYEKL. Trimming stripped 4 bases from V and 6 bases from J, with 10 bases between. The CDR3 region is CASSPTLFNSPLHF. CDR3 in DNA: TGCGCCAGCAGCCCGACATTATTTAATTCACCCCTCCACTTT.

In its sample, this clone was seen a few times. The V call is TRBV9, the J call TRBJ1-5, with TRBD1 matching 8 bases. The germline gives CDR1 SGDLS, CDR2 YYNGEE. The CDR3 consists of 14 residues. V shed 4 bases and J 4 bases; nucleotides not matched to a gene: 4. DNA for the CDR3: TGTGCCAGCAGCTCGACAGGGGAAAATCAGCCCCAGCATTTT. Translated, it gives CASSSTGENQPQHF.

The chain couples TRBV11-2 to TRBJ1-5; D is ambiguous. This CDR3 is 15 amino acids long. Germline V CDR1 and CDR2: SGHAT, FQNNGV. Trimming pared 4 bases from V and 2 bases from J, leaving 12 bases between. The CDR3 DNA reads as TGTGCCAGCAGCTCGTCTTTACATGGCAATCAGCCCCAGCATTTT. Its translation is CASSSSLHGNQPQHF.

This chain connects TRBV5-4 to TRBJ1-3; tentative D call: TRBD1 (5 bases). This CDR3 has 14 residues. The V gene's germline CDR1 is SGHNT and CDR2 YYREEE (reference sequence). Trimming removed 3 bases at V and 0 bases at J, with 7 bases between. CDR3 amino acids: CASSSDISGNTIYF. CDR3 sequence (DNA): TGTGCCAGCAGCTCGGACATCTCTGGAAACACCATATATTTT.

The sample holds a few counts of this clone. The rearrangement links TRBV6-5 to TRBJ2-7; maybe TRBD1 (6 bases). The CDR3 spans 13 residues. The germline gives CDR1 MNHEY, CDR2 SVGAGI. V lost 5 bases and J lost 1, with 9 bases in between. As DNA, the CDR3 is TGTGCCAGCAGTATAGGACAGTCCTACGAGCAGTACTTC. Amino acid sequence: CASSIGQSYEQYF.

J is TRBJ2-1 and V is TRBV7-8; 8 bases map to TRBD2. Trimming removed 1 base from V and 7 bases from J; junction bases left unmatched: 6. The CDR3 is 15 amino acids. The germline V gene has CDR1 SGHVS and CDR2 FQNEAQ. CDR3 bases: TGTGCCAGCAGCTTAGTGCGGGGGGCCAGGAATGAGCAGTTCTTC. Residues: CASSLVRGARNEQFF.

This chain uses TRBV10-1 with TRBJ1-1; D gene ambiguous. V gave up 7 bases and J gave up 8 bases, with 20 bases separating them. The CDR3 covers 14 residues. Per the germline V gene, CDR1 is WNHNN and CDR2 is SYGVQD (reference sequence). The CDR3 bases are TGCGCCAGCAAATCGGGCCCTAGTCCGGGAGAAGCTTTCTTT. This sequence encodes CASKSGPSPGEAFF.

The chain combines TRBV9 with TRBJ2-4, with 7 bases aligning to TRBD2. The junction had 5 bases not matched to a gene; V was cut back by 5 bases and J by 3 bases. Germline CDR1 and CDR2: SGDLS and YYNGEE. The CDR3 is made up of 14 amino acids. The CDR3 coding sequence is TGTGCCAGCAGTCCTGCGGGGGTCAAAAACATTCAGTACTTC. It encodes CASSPAGVKNIQYF.

This rearrangement joins TRBV7-9 to TRBJ2-2, with TRBD1 as a possible D gene (6 bases). The CDR3 is made up of 15 amino acids. Germline lookup yields CDR1 SEHNR and CDR2 FQNEAQ (reference sequence). V was shortened by 4 bases and J by 6 bases, with 15 bases between the two germline ends. CDR3 sequence reads: CASSSEQGLPGELFF. For the CDR3, the DNA is TGTGCCAGCAGCTCTGAACAGGGTCTACCCGGGGAGCTGTTTTTT.

The chain recombines TRBV7-6 with TRBJ1-1, with 12 positions matching TRBD1. Germline CDR1 is SGHVS and CDR2 is FNYEAQ. Trimming took 5 bases from V and 5 from J; bases not matched to a gene: 6. This CDR3 has 15 amino acids. CDR3 DNA: TGTGCCAGCAGCACAGGGACAGGGGGCAGAACTGAAGCTTTCTTT. Translation: CASSTGTGGRTEAFF.

The chain carries TRBV5-1 and TRBJ2-5; TRBD2 is a possible D gene (6 bases). Trimming shortened V by 2 bases and J by 1 base, and 18 bases separated the two germline ends. The germline V gene encodes CDR1 SGHRS and CDR2 YFSETQ. The CDR3 covers 17 residues. CDR3 residues: CASSFSSGLLLQETQYF. CDR3 nucleotide sequence: TGCGCCAGCAGCTTCTCGTCGGGACTCCTCCTCCAAGAGACCCAGTACTTC.

This chain connects TRBV4-3 to TRBJ1-2; D remains ambiguous. Per germline, CDR1 LGHNA and CDR2 YSLEER. Trimming left V 0 bases short and J 4 bases short, with 15 bases between. This CDR3 spans 16 amino acids. CDR3 nucleotides: TGCGCCAGCAGCCAAGATCTGCTAGCGGGCGGCTATGGCTACACCTTC. Protein: CASSQDLLAGGYGYTF.

The chain employs TRBV2 and TRBJ2-3; 10 positions agree with TRBD2. CDR1 is SNHLY and CDR2 is FYNNEI in the germline V gene. The V gene end was trimmed by 7 bases and the J gene end by 0 bases; junction bases not matched to a gene: 4. This CDR3 spans 15 amino acids. DNA of the CDR3: TGTGCCAGCAAAGGGACTAGCGCAAGCACAGATACGCAGTATTTT. This translates into CASKGTSASTDTQYF.

This sequence joins TRBV6-1 and TRBJ2-7; TRBD1 matches 11 bases. The CDR3 extends over 15 amino acids. CDR1 is MNHNS and CDR2 is SASEGT in the germline V gene. The ends lost 1 base at V and 6 bases at J; junction bases unmatched: 5. The CDR3 nucleotides are TGTGCCAGCAGTGAAGTCGGACAGGGGGCTGGCGAGCAGTACTTC. This sequence encodes CASSEVGQGAGEQYF.

The genes are TRBV9 and TRBJ1-2; the D is unclear. In germline, CDR1 is SGDLS, CDR2 YYNGEE. The CDR3 is made up of 13 amino acids. V shed 3 bases and J shed 6 bases, with 12 bases lying between them. Here the CDR3 DNA reads TGTGCCAGCAGCGGCTCCAGGATCGATGGCTACACCTTC. It yields the protein CASSGSRIDGYTF.

The gene calls are TRBV30 and TRBJ1-5; D gene unclear. Germline V gene sequence: CDR1 GTSNPN, CDR2 SVGIG (reference sequence). The germline V and J ends were trimmed by 2 bases and 0 bases, with 5 bases remaining between them. The CDR3 runs to 13 residues. The DNA for the CDR3 is TGTGCCTGGAGTCCATCTAGCAATCAGCCCCAGCATTTT. It codes for CAWSPSSNQPQHF.

This chain connects TRBV27 to TRBJ2-7, with 9 bases that match TRBD1. CDR1 is MNHEY and CDR2 is SMNVEV in the germline V gene (reference sequence). J lost 3 bases, V lost 2 bases, and 2 bases had no gene match. CDR3 length: 14 amino acids. CDR3 in DNA: TGTGCCAGCAGTTTAGGGACAGGGAGCTACGAGCAGTACTTC. Translating gives CASSLGTGSYEQYF.

The CDR3 nucleotides read TGCGCCAGCAGCTTGTCGGGCGGGAGAATCTACGAGCAGTACTTC. Translating gives CASSLSGGRIYEQYF. V gene TRBV5-1 combines with J gene TRBJ2-7, with TRBD2 matching over 7 bases. The germline V gene encodes CDR1 SGHRS and CDR2 YFSETQ. The CDR3 runs 15 residues. The trim removed 1 base at V and 3 bases at J, leaving 7 bases unmatched.

This chain uses TRBV2 with TRBJ2-7, with 7 nucleotides matching TRBD1. Germline CDR1 reads SNHLY; CDR2 reads FYNNEI. V gave up 4 bases and J gave up 2 bases; unmatched junction bases: 8. The CDR3 has 15 residues. The CDR3 here is CASSVSPGQTYEQYF. Written as DNA, the CDR3 is TGTGCCAGCAGTGTTTCCCCGGGACAGACCTACGAGCAGTACTTC.

The genes are TRBV5-6 and TRBJ1-5; D unresolved. The CDR3 extends over 15 amino acids. Germline-derived CDR1 and CDR2 are SGHDT and YYEEEE. The V end lost 0 bases, the J end lost 4 bases, and 11 bases lay between the germline ends. The CDR3 is CASSLGPRTNQPQHF. The DNA of the CDR3 is TGTGCCAGCAGCTTGGGTCCGAGAACTAATCAGCCCCAGCATTTT.